This T cell receptor (beta chain) was found in a study of blood T cell repertoires in COVID-19. Germline V gene lookup returns CDR1 MGHRA and CDR2 YSYEKL. This CDR3 region has 15 residues. With 10 bases removed from V and 6 bases from J, the gap between germline ends came to 19 bases. Assay used: immunoSEQ multiplex PCR; TCRdb lists only in-frame clones, some missing. The sample carries fewer than 200,000 clones, around 90% recorded once. The V gene is TRBV4-1, the J gene TRBJ1-6, with D perhaps matching TRBD1 (6 bases). The origin of this receptor is a young woman who had recovered from COVID-19. The sequenced sample was PBMCs or T cells enriched from blood (not recorded which). The CDR3 DNA reads TGCGCCACCGGAAGACCAGGGGAAGCTAATTCACCCCTCCACTTT. It codes for CATGRPGEANSPLHF.